A single sample gave rise to the 24 T cell receptor beta chains below, sequenced in a study of Tregs in tolerant kidney transplant recipients. Data came from immunoSEQ multiplex PCR; TCRdb stores just in-frame clones and leaves some out. The sample includes tens of thousands of clones, 85% to 90% seen only once; the top ten take around 0.42%. The specimen comprised CD4+ T cells from blood, sampled before the transplant. The receptors originated from a human donor who received a combined kidney and bone marrow transplant.

DNA of the CDR3: TGTGCCAGCAGTGCCGGACTTAATATCCCCAAAGTTGGTGAGCAGTTCTTC. Encoded protein: CASSAGLNIPKVGEQFF. V usage is TRBV27 and J usage is TRBJ2-1, with D perhaps TRBD2 (5 bases). Germline loops: CDR1 MNHEY, CDR2 SMNVEV (reference sequence). V lost 5 bases to trimming and J lost 9 bases, with 26 bases between them. The CDR3 covers 17 residues.

The chain combines TRBV18 with TRBJ2-1; 10 bases map to TRBD2. The CDR3 consists of 19 residues. V lost 2 bases and J lost 2; bases outside the gene matches: 12. The germline V gene encodes CDR1 KGHSH and CDR2 LQKENI. The CDR3 DNA follows: TGTGCCAGCTCACCAGCGGTATCTAGCGGGAGAGGCACCTACAATGAGCAGTTCTTC. Translation: CASSPAVSSGRGTYNEQFF.

This clone was picked up one time. This CDR3 reads CASSDATGFGNTIYF. The CDR3 region has the DNA TGTGCCAGCAGTGACGCCACAGGGTTTGGAAACACCATATATTTT. The chain is built from TRBV6-1 and TRBJ1-3, with D possibly TRBD1 on 6 matching bases. The germline CDR1 and CDR2 sequences are MNHNS and SASEGT. The CDR3 sequence is 15 residues long. Trimming stripped 3 bases from V and 3 bases from J, with 12 bases between.

The rearrangement joins TRBV6-6 to TRBJ1-5, with 9 bases that match TRBD1. Germline lookup yields CDR1 MNHNY and CDR2 SVGAGI (reference sequence). V lost 5 bases to trimming and J lost 7 bases; unmatched junction nucleotides: 9. The CDR3 runs 15 residues. The CDR3 DNA is TGTGCCAGCAGTATACAGGGGGCGCGGGAACAGCCCCAGCATTTT. It specifies CASSIQGAREQPQHF.

The chain combines TRBV30 with TRBJ2-3; D unresolved. V gave up 5 bases and J gave up 6 bases, with 6 bases separating them. The CDR3 sequence is 10 residues long. Germline V gene lookup returns CDR1 GTSNPN and CDR2 SVGIG (reference sequence). The CDR3 spells CAWGQDTQYF. CDR3 nucleotides: TGTGCCTGGGGGCAGGATACGCAGTATTTT.

The genes are TRBV5-4 and TRBJ1-2; possibly TRBD1 for D (5 bases). V lost 5 bases to trimming and J lost 4 bases, with 12 bases between them. Germline loops: CDR1 SGHNT, CDR2 YYREEE (reference sequence). The length of the CDR3 is 13 residues. CDR3 sequence reads: CASSQQAIYGYTF. Here the CDR3 DNA reads TGTGCCAGCAGTCAACAGGCTATCTATGGCTACACCTTC. Based on the CDR3 plus reference TRBV5-4 and TRBJ1-2, the full variable domain is ETGVTQSPTHLIKTRGQQVTLRCSSQSGHNTVSWYQQALGQGPQFIFQYYREEENGRGNFPPRFSGLQFPNYSSELNVNALELDDSALYLCASSQQAIYGYTFGSGTRLTVV.

This chain joins TRBV28 and TRBJ1-2; no clear D. V lost 8 bases, J lost 1 base, and 11 bases lay in between. Per the germline V gene, CDR1 is MDHEN and CDR2 is SYDVKM. The CDR3 has 13 amino acids. CDR3 in DNA: TGTGCCAGCCGGGGAGAGGGTAACTATGGCTACACCTTC. Its translation is CASRGEGNYGYTF.

This clone was picked up many times. The chain couples TRBV19 to TRBJ1-5; D may be TRBD1 (5 bases). The V end was cut by 6 bases, the J end by 9 bases, with 21 bases between. Germline V gives CDR1 LNHDA, CDR2 SQIVND (reference sequence). The CDR3 extends over 15 amino acids. As DNA, the CDR3 is TGTGCCAGTAGAGTTCAGGCGTTAGGGGAAGGGCCCCAGCATTTT. Amino acid sequence: CASRVQALGEGPQHF.

The V and J genes are TRBV5-5 and TRBJ2-3; D unresolved. Germline V lookup: CDR1 SGHKS, CDR2 YYEKEE (reference sequence). The CDR3 runs 12 residues. Trimming stripped 1 base from V and 5 bases from J, with 5 bases between. The CDR3 loop is CASSLLIDTQYF. The DNA of the CDR3 is TGTGCCAGCAGCTTGCTAATAGATACGCAGTATTTT.

The V gene is TRBV4-2, the J gene TRBJ2-1; D is ambiguous. CDR3 length: 13 residues. V dropped 2 bases and J dropped 6 bases, with 8 bases sitting between them. Germline CDR1 reads LGHNA; CDR2 reads YNFKEQ. The DNA for the CDR3 is TGTGCCAGCAGCCAACTGAGAGGCAATGAGCAGTTCTTC. Its translation: CASSQLRGNEQFF.

The genes are TRBV5-1 and TRBJ2-3; TRBD2 agrees at 7 bases. This CDR3 contains 18 residues. J gave up 0 bases and V 0 bases, and 10 bases lay outside the gene matches. Germline-derived CDR1 and CDR2 are SGHRS and YFSETQ. The CDR3 bases are TGCGCCAGCAGCTTGGGGAGAGCTAGCGGCCCGAGCACAGATACGCAGTATTTT. This encodes CASSLGRASGPSTDTQYF.

The rearrangement links TRBV7-2 to TRBJ1-5; D perhaps matches TRBD1 (6 bases). This CDR3 is 14 amino acids long. Trimming shortened V by 6 bases and J by 3 bases, and 12 bases separated the two germline ends. Germline CDR1 and CDR2: SGHTA and FQGNSA. This CDR3 reads CASSLDRTNQPQHF. Written as DNA, the CDR3 is TGTGCCAGCAGTTTGGACAGAACCAATCAGCCCCAGCATTTT.

The gene calls are TRBV7-8 and TRBJ2-3; maybe TRBD1 (6 bases). Germline V gives CDR1 SGHVS, CDR2 FQNEAQ. There are 15 residues in the CDR3. Trimming took off 4 bases at V and 3 bases at J, with 14 bases between the two ends. DNA of the CDR3: TGTGCCAGCAGCTCCGACAGGTGGTCTACAGATACGCAGTATTTT. The encoded protein is CASSSDRWSTDTQYF.

This clone occurred once. The rearrangement joins TRBV28 to TRBJ1-2; tentative D call: TRBD1 (6 bases). The ends were cut back, 5 bases at V and 0 bases at J, with 16 bases in the middle. Looked up from germline, CDR1 is MDHEN and CDR2 is SYDVKM. The CDR3 covers 16 residues. CDR3 DNA: TGTGCCAGCAGTATAGGGTGGGCAGGGGCTAACTATGGCTACACCTTC. Protein: CASSIGWAGANYGYTF.

This chain links TRBV2 with TRBJ1-5, with 9 bases fitting TRBD1. This CDR3 has 16 residues. The V gene's germline CDR1 is SNHLY and CDR2 FYNNEI. V lost 3 bases and J lost 6; bases outside the gene matches: 9. DNA of the CDR3: TGTGCCAGCAGTGAGGGGAGAAACAGGGGGCCTCAGCCCCAGCATTTT. This gives the protein CASSEGRNRGPQPQHF.

The genes are TRBV7-8 and TRBJ2-5, with 9 bases that match TRBD2. There are 16 residues in the CDR3. V shed 3 bases, J shed 4 bases, and the junction held 9 bases outside the gene matches. Germline V lookup: CDR1 SGHVS, CDR2 FQNEAQ. CDR3 DNA sequence: TGTGCCAGCAGCTTCAGCGGGAGGTCCCAAGGAGAGACCCAGTACTTC. Translating it yields CASSFSGRSQGETQYF.

The chain couples TRBV30 to TRBJ1-5, with D possibly matching TRBD1 (5 bases). V lost 0 bases, J lost 5 bases, and 11 bases lay in between. Germline values: CDR1 GTSNPN, CDR2 SVGIG (reference sequence). CDR3 size: 14 residues. CDR3 in amino acids: CAWSVGRADQPQHF. The CDR3 DNA reads as TGTGCCTGGAGTGTTGGCAGGGCGGATCAGCCCCAGCATTTT.

This clone was seen just once. This chain connects TRBV5-1 to TRBJ2-7; TRBD1 might be the D (5 bases). Germline V gene data show CDR1 as SGHRS and CDR2 as YFSETQ. This CDR3 has 15 residues. The ends were cut back, 4 bases at V and 8 bases at J, with 22 bases in the middle. Here the CDR3 DNA reads TGCGCCAGCAGCCCGGCCGGGTTAGGGGCTCTCCAGCAGTACTTC. Amino acid sequence: CASSPAGLGALQQYF.

The genes are TRBV18 and TRBJ2-1, with TRBD2 identical over 11 bases. J was trimmed by 7 bases and V by 3 bases; bases with no gene match: 5. Per germline, CDR1 KGHSH and CDR2 LQKENI. This CDR3 region has 15 residues. CDR3 bases: TGTGCCAGCTCACCCCCCGGGACTAGCGGAAATGAGCAGTTCTTC. Translated: CASSPPGTSGNEQFF.

This clone is categorized as medium-sized (0.01 to 0.1%). This chain joins TRBV5-1 and TRBJ2-7, with 8 bases matching TRBD1. The junction had 5 bases not matched to a gene; V was cut back by 2 bases and J by 7 bases. Germline V gives CDR1 SGHRS, CDR2 YFSETQ. The CDR3 is 13 residues long. CDR3 region: CASSFGQGWEQYF. The CDR3, as DNA: TGCGCCAGCAGCTTTGGACAGGGATGGGAGCAGTACTTC. The whole variable domain, filled in from reference TRBV5-1 and TRBJ2-7, reads KAGVTQTPRYLIKTRGQQVTLSCSPISGHRSVSWYQQTPGQGLQFLFEYFSETQRNKGNFPGRFSGRQFSNSRSEMNVSTLELGDSALYLCASSFGQGWEQYFGPGTRLTVT.

V and J are TRBV6-5 and TRBJ2-1, with 11 bases identical to TRBD2. V lost 5 bases, J lost 8 bases, and 8 bases stayed unmatched. Germline V gene sequence: CDR1 MNHEY, CDR2 SVGAGI. The CDR3 loop spans 15 amino acids. This chain's CDR3 is CASSPRLAGYYEQFF. In DNA, the CDR3 is TGTGCCAGCAGTCCGCGACTAGCGGGATATTATGAGCAGTTCTTC.

J is TRBJ1-1 and V is TRBV19; D is uncertain. The germline V gene has CDR1 LNHDA and CDR2 SQIVND (reference sequence). This CDR3 has 15 amino acids. V lost 3 bases, J lost 1 base, and 12 bases lay in between. The CDR3 DNA reads TGTGCCAGTAGTATCTCAGGTCAGAAGAACACTGAAGCTTTCTTT. Translation gives CASSISGQKNTEAFF.

This rearrangement joins TRBV6-1 to TRBJ2-1; 7 nucleotides line up with TRBD2. The CDR3 runs 12 residues. V lost 7 bases, J lost 10 bases, and 7 bases stayed unmatched. Per the germline V gene, CDR1 is MNHNS and CDR2 is SASEGT. The CDR3 protein is CASTRLAFEQFF. The DNA for the CDR3 is TGTGCCAGCACCAGACTAGCTTTCGAGCAGTTCTTC.

The chain has TRBV7-3 and TRBJ2-1; 7 bases fit TRBD2. The CDR3 consists of 17 residues. CDR1 is SGHTA, CDR2 FQGTGA, per germline. The ends lost 2 bases at V and 4 bases at J; junction bases unmatched: 11. CDR3 sequence: CASSLGGGRAVYNEQFF. CDR3 DNA sequence: TGTGCCAGCAGCTTAGGCGGAGGGAGGGCAGTATACAATGAGCAGTTCTTC.